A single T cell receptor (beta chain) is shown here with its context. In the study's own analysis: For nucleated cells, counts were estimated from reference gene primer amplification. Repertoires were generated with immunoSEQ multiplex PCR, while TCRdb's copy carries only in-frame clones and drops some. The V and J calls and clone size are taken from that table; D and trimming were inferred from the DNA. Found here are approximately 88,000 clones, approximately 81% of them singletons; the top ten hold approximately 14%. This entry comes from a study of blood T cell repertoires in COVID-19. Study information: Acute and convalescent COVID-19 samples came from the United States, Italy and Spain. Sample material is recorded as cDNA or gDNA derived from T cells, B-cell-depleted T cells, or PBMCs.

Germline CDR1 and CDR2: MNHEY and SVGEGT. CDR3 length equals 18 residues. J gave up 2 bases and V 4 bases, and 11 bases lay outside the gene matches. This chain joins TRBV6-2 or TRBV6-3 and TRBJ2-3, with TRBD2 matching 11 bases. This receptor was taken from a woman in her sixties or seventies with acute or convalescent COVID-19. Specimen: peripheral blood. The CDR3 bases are TGTGCCAGCAGTTGGAGGATACTAGCGGGAGCCCCCACAGATACGCAGTATTTT. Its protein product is CASSWRILAGAPTDTQYF.